The T cell receptor (beta chain) described here comes from a study of shared clonotypes between healthy human individuals. Study overall: Three men and a couple of women, aged 18 to 49, were donors. Overall study results and limits: Clonotypes shared by all four donors outscored non-shared clonotypes in generation probability. Read depth was anticipated to influence clonotype sharing among donors.

Regarding this clone: Its specificity is not known.

Naive CD8 cells lacked CD45RO, underwent positive selection for CCR7 and left out terminally differentiated effector memory CD45RA+ cells. There were no recent acute infections or vaccinations among the donors, who were healthy HIV-negative adults. Method: immunoSEQ multiplex PCR; TCRdb's copy keeps in-frame clones and lacks some. The sample consists of about 580,000 clones, roughly 98% of them appearing once. Germline CDR1 reads SGHNT; CDR2 reads YENEEA. The CDR3 is 14 residues long. V was pared by 5 bases and J by 1 base, with 10 bases between. This receptor was obtained from a young man in good health. The sequenced sample was naive CD8+ T cells sorted from blood. The chain uses TRBV11-3 and TRBJ2-3; D may be TRBD2 (6 bases). For the CDR3, the DNA is TGTGCCAGCAGCGGGGGGAGTGGCACAGATACGCAGTATTTT. The encoded protein is CASSGGSGTDTQYF.